Listed here are 27 T cell receptor beta chains from one sample, sequenced in a study of T cell responses to AZD1222 COVID-19 vaccine. Using immunoSEQ multiplex PCR, the repertoire was profiled, and TCRdb retains in-frame clones only, with some absent. In the table there are 150,000 to 200,000 clones, 85% to 95% of which are singletons. The sequencing here drew on peripheral blood, taken 28 days after the second AZD1222 dose. The source of these receptors is an adult who received the AZD1222 COVID-19 vaccine.

The rearrangement links TRBV21-1 to TRBJ1-1; the D call TRBD1 from the table was never checked on the DNA. TRBV21-1 is listed as a pseudogene. There are 17 residues in the CDR3. The CDR3 nucleotides read TGTGCCAGCAGCAAAGATGGGGCAGGGGGCCAACCTCAGGGTGCTTTCTTT. Translated, it gives CASSKDGAGGQPQGAFF.

This chain joins TRBV11-2 and TRBJ2-7; D is unclear. V was pared by 4 bases and J by 2 bases, with 15 bases between. The CDR3 totals 15 residues. In germline, CDR1 is SGHAT, CDR2 FQNNGV. DNA for the CDR3: TGTGCCAGCAGCTCTCTAGGTGGCACCGCCTACGAGCAGTACTTC. It yields the protein CASSSLGGTAYEQYF.

In this sample, this clone turned up a few times. The chain uses TRBV9 and TRBJ1-1, with no clear D. Germline CDR1 SGDLS, CDR2 YYNGEE. CDR3 length: 14 residues. The V end lost 3 bases, the J end lost 0 bases, and 9 bases lay between the germline ends. CDR3 residues: CASSATGLNTEAFF. For the CDR3, the DNA is TGTGCCAGCAGCGCGACGGGTCTGAACACTGAAGCTTTCTTT. The whole variable domain, filled in from reference TRBV9 and TRBJ1-1, reads DSGVTQTPKHLITATGQRVTLRCSPRSGDLSVYWYQQSLDQGLQFLIQYYNGEERAKGNILERFSAQQFPDLHSELNLSSLELGDSALYFCASSATGLNTEAFFGQGTRLTVV.

This chain connects TRBV18 to TRBJ1-6; no clear D. The CDR3 contains 17 residues. CDR1 and CDR2 from the germline V gene are KGHSH and LQKENI. Trimming took 3 bases from V and 0 from J, leaving 12 bases between them. In DNA form, the CDR3 reads TGTGCCAGCTCACCTGCAGGATCGAGCTCCTATAATTCACCCCTCCACTTT. Translated: CASSPAGSSSYNSPLHF. Complete variable domain (other parts from reference TRBV18 and TRBJ1-6): NAGVMQNPRHLVRRRGQEARLRCSPMKGHSHVYWYRQLPEEGLKFMVYLQKENIIDESGMPKERFSAEFPKEGPSILRIQQVVRGDSAAYFCASSPAGSSSYNSPLHFGNGTRLTVT.

The chain recombines TRBV18 with TRBJ2-2, with D unclear. The CDR3 runs to 13 residues. Germline CDR1 and CDR2: KGHSH and LQKENI. The V gene lost 1 base and the J gene lost 7 bases, with 7 bases spanning the gap. The chain's CDR3 is CASSPRVVGELFF. The CDR3, as DNA: TGTGCCAGCTCACCACGGGTTGTCGGGGAGCTGTTTTTT.

The V and J genes are TRBV29-1 and TRBJ1-2; no reliable D call. Germline V CDR1 and CDR2: SQVTM, ANQGSEA. V was cut by 4 bases and J by 4 bases, with 16 bases left in between. This CDR3 is 14 amino acids long. CDR3 region: CSVAFGPISYGYTF. CDR3 sequence (DNA): TGCAGCGTTGCCTTCGGACCCATTTCCTATGGCTACACCTTC.

The chain couples TRBV6-5 to TRBJ2-2; no clear D. The CDR3 spans 12 residues. Germline CDR1 reads MNHEY; CDR2 reads SVGAGI. The V end was cut by 6 bases, the J end by 6 bases, with 8 bases between. CDR3 protein: CASRANAGELFF. DNA of the CDR3: TGTGCCAGCAGGGCCAACGCCGGGGAGCTGTTTTTT.

This clone has a single count. The chain combines TRBV5-1 with TRBJ2-1; TRBD2 agrees at 10 bases. The germline V gene has CDR1 SGHRS and CDR2 YFSETQ. This CDR3 is built from 14 residues. V lost 4 bases to trimming and J lost 4 bases; unmatched junction nucleotides: 2. CDR3 DNA sequence: TGCGCCAGCAGCGGACTAGCGGAGTACAATGAGCAGTTCTTC. Encoded protein: CASSGLAEYNEQFF.

The chain uses TRBV19 and TRBJ1-1; unclear D gene. The V end was cut by 3 bases, the J end by 1 base, with 9 bases between. This CDR3 has 14 amino acids. Germline V gene lookup returns CDR1 LNHDA and CDR2 SQIVND (reference sequence). The DNA for the CDR3 is TGTGCCAGTAGTATCGCGACACCGAACACTGAAGCTTTCTTT. This translates into CASSIATPNTEAFF.

The chain recombines TRBV5-1 with TRBJ2-1; D perhaps matches TRBD2 (6 bases). The CDR3 is 13 amino acids. V gave up 6 bases and J gave up 9 bases, with 16 bases separating them. Germline V gene sequence: CDR1 SGHRS, CDR2 YFSETQ. This chain's CDR3 is CASTNGGRGEQFF. Here the CDR3 DNA reads TGCGCCAGCACCAACGGGGGTAGGGGTGAGCAGTTCTTC.

Only one count was recorded for this clone. This rearrangement joins TRBV6-5 to TRBJ2-7; D gene uncertain. Germline V gene lookup returns CDR1 MNHEY and CDR2 SVGAGI. The CDR3 consists of 15 residues. Deletions cut 4 bases from V and 2 bases from J, with 15 bases between. For the CDR3, the DNA is TGTGCCAGCAGTTTGCTACAGACGAGCACCTACGAGCAGTACTTC. As protein: CASSLLQTSTYEQYF.

This chain links TRBV25-1 with TRBJ2-1; possibly TRBD1 for D (6 bases). Germline CDR1 and CDR2: MGHDK and SYGVNS. The CDR3 runs to 18 residues. Trimming stripped 6 bases from V and 1 base from J, with 22 bases between. For the CDR3, the DNA is TGTGCCAGCAGGCCCTCGGATGGGACAACTGGATCCTACAATGAGCAGTTCTTC. Translated: CASRPSDGTTGSYNEQFF.

This chain joins TRBV5-1 and TRBJ2-5, with 12 bases identical to TRBD2. Germline V CDR1 and CDR2: SGHRS, YFSETQ. J was trimmed by 2 bases and V by 4 bases; bases with no gene match: 9. The CDR3 spans 17 residues. The CDR3 protein is CASSPGRTSGIQETQYF. The CDR3 bases are TGCGCCAGCAGCCCAGGCAGGACTAGCGGGATACAAGAGACCCAGTACTTC.

The chain combines TRBV5-8 with TRBJ2-1; 10 bases are shared with TRBD1. The CDR3 length is 15 residues. The V gene's germline CDR1 is SGHTS and CDR2 YDEGEE. V lost 6 bases, J lost 4 bases, and 7 bases stayed unmatched. The CDR3 spells CASTSGTGVYNEQFF. CDR3 in DNA: TGTGCCAGCACTTCCGGGACAGGGGTATACAATGAGCAGTTCTTC.

V is TRBV19 and J is TRBJ1-2, with D possibly being TRBD1 (5 bases). CDR1 LNHDA and CDR2 SQIVND come from the germline V gene (reference sequence). The germline V and J ends were trimmed by 6 bases and 0 bases, with 11 bases remaining between them. The CDR3 extends over 14 amino acids. The CDR3 loop is CASRLGGANYGYTF. Written as DNA, the CDR3 is TGTGCCAGTAGATTGGGGGGAGCTAACTATGGCTACACCTTC.

This clone was detected only a few times. The chain recombines TRBV28 with TRBJ1-1; 7 nucleotides line up with TRBD1. The CDR3 is 12 residues long. The ends lost 7 bases at V and 12 bases at J; junction bases unmatched: 11. The germline CDR1 and CDR2 sequences are MDHEN and SYDVKM. The CDR3 nucleotides are TGTGCCAGCAATATCAGGGGGAGGGGAACTTTCTTT. Encoded protein: CASNIRGRGTFF. The full variable domain, with the rest looked up from reference TRBV28 and TRBJ1-1, is DVKVTQSSRYLVKRTGEKVFLECVQDMDHENMFWYRQDPGLGLRLIYFSYDVKMKEKGDIPEGYSVSREKKERFSLILESASTNQTSMYLCASNIRGRGTFFGQGTRLTVV.

This chain links TRBV7-9 with TRBJ1-1; no reliable D call. The V and J ends lost 0 bases and 7 bases respectively, with 12 bases between them. CDR1 is SEHNR, CDR2 FQNEAQ, per germline (reference sequence). This CDR3 contains 14 residues. This chain's CDR3 is CASSLATADNEAFF. DNA for the CDR3: TGTGCCAGCAGCTTAGCCACAGCTGATAATGAAGCTTTCTTT.

V usage is TRBV12-3 or TRBV12-4 and J usage is TRBJ1-1; possibly TRBD1 for D (6 bases). CDR3 length: 11 amino acids. V lost 10 bases, J lost 3 bases, and 9 bases lay in between. The chain's CDR3 is CATEGDTEAFF. The CDR3 DNA follows: TGTGCCACCGAGGGGGACACTGAAGCTTTCTTT.

This clone is a singleton in its sample. The chain has TRBV4-1 and TRBJ2-3; 10 bases are a match to TRBD2. J was trimmed by 4 bases and V by 3 bases; bases with no gene match: 13. Germline values: CDR1 MGHRA, CDR2 YSYEKL. The CDR3 length is 18 residues. The CDR3 reads CASSQDGNSGRFADTQYF. DNA for the CDR3: TGCGCCAGCAGCCAGGACGGAAATAGCGGGAGGTTCGCAGATACGCAGTATTTT.

The V gene is TRBV27, the J gene TRBJ1-2; D is perhaps TRBD1 (5 bases). CDR1 and CDR2 (germline): MNHEY, SMNVEV (reference sequence). V dropped 9 bases and J dropped 14 bases, with 22 bases sitting between them. There are 12 residues in the CDR3. This CDR3 reads CASSTVIRMVTF. The CDR3, as DNA: TGTGCCAGTTCGACAGTGATAAGGATGGTGACCTTC.

V gene TRBV12-3 or TRBV12-4 combines with J gene TRBJ2-5, with D hard to call. The CDR3 length is 13 residues. V lost 9 bases and J lost 4, with 15 bases in between. The CDR3 nucleotides read TGTGCCAGTAACCGGGTCCCGGGAGAGACCCAGTACTTC. Translating it yields CASNRVPGETQYF.

This clone appeared a single time. One end of the junction varies from germline; a read error may be responsible. The chain carries TRBV30 and TRBJ2-7, with D tentatively TRBD1 (5 bases). Germline V gene data show CDR1 as GTSNPN and CDR2 as SVGIG (reference sequence). The length of the CDR3 is 11 residues. CDR3 sequence (DNA): TGTGCCTGGAGTTGGAGAGGCAGGGAATCCTTC. This encodes CAWSWRGRESF. Using reference TRBV30 and TRBJ2-7 for the parts outside the CDR3, the full variable domain is SQTIHQWPATLVQPVGSPLSLECTVEGTSNPNLYWYRQAAGRGLQLLFYSVGIGQISSEVPQNLSASRPQDRQFILSSKKLLLSDSGFYLCAWSWRGRESFGPGTRLTVT.

The chain uses TRBV7-2 and TRBJ1-5; TRBD1 matches 8 bases. Germline V gene data show CDR1 as SGHTA and CDR2 as FQGNSA. V dropped 5 bases and J dropped 4; count of bases not matched to a gene: 7. The CDR3 sequence is 15 residues long. CDR3 protein: CASSTRGLRNQPQHF. CDR3 coding DNA: TGTGCCAGCAGCACCAGGGGGCTGCGTAATCAGCCCCAGCATTTT.

This chain links TRBV19 with TRBJ1-4; tentative D call: TRBD1 (6 bases). The CDR3 extends over 14 amino acids. The V gene's germline CDR1 is LNHDA and CDR2 SQIVND (reference sequence). The ends were cut back, 4 bases at V and 7 bases at J, with 13 bases in the middle. Here the CDR3 reads CASSTGTNGEKLFF. The CDR3 DNA reads as TGTGCCAGTAGTACCGGGACAAATGGTGAAAAACTGTTTTTT.

The V gene is TRBV28, the J gene TRBJ2-7; 8 nucleotides align to TRBD2. The CDR3 sequence is 13 residues long. Trimming at V came to 8 bases and at J to 5 bases, leaving 8 bases not matched to a gene. Germline loops: CDR1 MDHEN, CDR2 SYDVKM. The CDR3 coding sequence is TGTGCCAGCGTTGGTAGCGGGATCAACGAGCAGTACTTC. It encodes CASVGSGINEQYF.

The rearrangement links TRBV24-1 to TRBJ1-2; no clear D. Germline-derived CDR1 and CDR2 are KGHDR and SFDVKD. Trimming stripped 6 bases from V and 4 bases from J, with 17 bases between. The CDR3 consists of 15 residues. The CDR3 loop is CATSPNGPVGYGYTF. In DNA form, the CDR3 reads TGTGCCACCAGTCCAAACGGGCCAGTGGGCTATGGCTACACCTTC.

The V gene is TRBV5-1, the J gene TRBJ2-7; D is uncertain. Trimming pared 3 bases from V and 2 bases from J, leaving 12 bases between. The CDR3 runs 14 residues. Germline V gene lookup returns CDR1 SGHRS and CDR2 YFSETQ. CDR3 sequence reads: CASSWTTPTYEQYF. Written as DNA, the CDR3 is TGCGCCAGCAGCTGGACCACTCCAACCTACGAGCAGTACTTC.